The entry below describes one T cell receptor (beta chain). What it binds is not known. Germline lookup yields CDR1 MNHEY and CDR2 SVGEGT. V was shortened by 1 base and J by 2 bases, with 6 bases between the two germline ends. The CDR3 loop spans 13 amino acids. The source of the sample is a study of response to subunit inactivated influenza vaccine. General study results and limits: Authors suggested that a seasonal influenza vaccination recruits few new T cells each time.

MiXCR, run by TCRdb on the RT-PCR reads, gives a single entry per CDR3 protein. The table lists 430,000 or so distinct CDR3 sequences, approximately 11% of them singletons, with approximately 12% in the top ten. The clonotype was recovered from a man aged 45 to 65 who received an inactivated influenza vaccine. The sequences come from PBMCs from blood, collected about 6 weeks after vaccination. The chain recombines TRBV6-2 or TRBV6-3 with TRBJ2-7; the D is unclear. The chain's CDR3 is CASSYFETYEQYF. The CDR3 nucleotides read TGTGCCAGCAGTTACTTCGAGACCTACGAGCAGTACTTC.